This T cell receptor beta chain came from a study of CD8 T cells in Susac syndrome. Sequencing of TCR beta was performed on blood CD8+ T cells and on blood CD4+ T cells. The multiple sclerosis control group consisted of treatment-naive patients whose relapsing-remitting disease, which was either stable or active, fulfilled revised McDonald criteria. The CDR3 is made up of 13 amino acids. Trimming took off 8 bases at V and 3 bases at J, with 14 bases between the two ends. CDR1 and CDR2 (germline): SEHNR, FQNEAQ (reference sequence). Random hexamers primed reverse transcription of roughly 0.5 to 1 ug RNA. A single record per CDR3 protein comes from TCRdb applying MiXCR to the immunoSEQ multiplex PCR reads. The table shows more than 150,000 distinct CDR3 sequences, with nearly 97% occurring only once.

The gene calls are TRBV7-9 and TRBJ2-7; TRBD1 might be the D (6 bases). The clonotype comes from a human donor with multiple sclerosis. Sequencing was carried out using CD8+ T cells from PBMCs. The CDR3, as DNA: TGTGCCAGCGGAAACAGGGTGAACTACGAGCAGTACTTC. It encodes CASGNRVNYEQYF. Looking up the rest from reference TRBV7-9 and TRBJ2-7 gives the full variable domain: DTGVSQNPRHKITKRGQNVTFRCDPISEHNRLYWYRQTLGQGPEFLTYFQNEAQLEKSRLLSDRFSAERPKGSFSTLEIQRTEQGDSAMYLCASGNRVNYEQYFGPGTRLTVT.